The 4 T cell receptor beta chains reported below all come from one sample, sequenced in a study of T-cell memory formation after mild COVID-19. TCRdb ran MiXCR on the 5' RACE reads and lists one entry per CDR3 protein. The data contain around 440,000 distinct CDR3 sequences, about 20% of them singletons. Sequenced sample: PBMCs or a T cell subset sorted from them (not recorded which). The receptors derive from an adult woman who had mild COVID-19 (a few samples of this study predate the infection). Cell type and time point are not known.

V is TRBV7-2 and J is TRBJ2-7; D is unresolved. Germline V gene lookup returns CDR1 SGHTA and CDR2 FQGNSA. Trimming cost V 3 bases and J 4 bases, with 10 bases left between them. This CDR3 is 13 amino acids long. The CDR3 DNA sequence: TGTGCCAGCAGCTTTTACCTATTTTACGAGCAGTACTTC. Translated, it gives CASSFYLFYEQYF.

V usage is TRBV3-1 and J usage is TRBJ2-2, with 13 bases fitting TRBD2. Per germline, CDR1 LGHDT and CDR2 YNNKEL (reference sequence). The CDR3 length is 18 residues. V dropped 4 bases and J dropped 0; count of bases not matched to a gene: 5. The CDR3 nucleotides read TGTGCCAGCAGCCTAGGACTAGCGGGGGACACGAACACCGGGGAGCTGTTTTTT. Encoded protein: CASSLGLAGDTNTGELFF.

The chain is built from TRBV7-6 and TRBJ2-2, with 12 bases that match TRBD2. CDR1 is SGHVS and CDR2 is FNYEAQ in the germline V gene. Trimming took 5 bases from V and 1 from J; bases not matched to a gene: 2. The CDR3 contains 16 residues. CDR3 bases: TGTGCCAGCAGCCAGACTAGCGGGGGGAACACCGGGGAGCTGTTTTTT. Residues: CASSQTSGGNTGELFF.

The chain uses TRBV24-1 and TRBJ1-5; TRBD1 aligns across 7 bases. Germline trimming cut 7 bases from V and 4 bases from J; bases unmatched to any gene: 6. There are 14 residues in the CDR3. Germline CDR1 KGHDR, CDR2 SFDVKD. The CDR3 spells CATRGAGGNQPQHF. The CDR3 DNA sequence: TGTGCCACCAGGGGCGCAGGGGGAAATCAGCCCCAGCATTTT.